This TCR beta chain appears in the sequencing data of a study of T cell changes during pregnancy in multiple sclerosis (dated by TCRdb to the late 2010s). Turning to the overall study: The study examined how the T cell repertoire changed over the course of pregnancy in women with multiple sclerosis.

The germline V gene (reference sequence) gives CDR1 as SEHNR and CDR2 as FQNEAQ. The CDR3 runs 16 residues from the cysteine to the phenylalanine. The read is trimmed to its CDR3 DNA, 48 bases read in frame from base 1. V has 1 base trimmed and J has 3 bases trimmed; junction bases matching no gene number 4. Library construction relied on the immunoSEQ multiplex PCR assay. TCRdb re-hosts the immuneACCESS table, in-frame sequences only. Its copies lack some clones; in the studies checked, an unresolved V gene accounts for under half of them, and the cause for the rest is not known. Within this sample are approximately 88,000 clones, with 92% of them counted one time only. The ten top clones hold around 2.5% of the sample. Concerning this clone: Its cognate antigen has yet to be identified. Per-base qualities were not stored, and no clone one base away is much larger.

The sequence was collected from a female donor with multiple sclerosis, enrolled in a pregnancy study. Sequenced material: peripheral blood, taken in the first trimester of pregnancy. The rearrangement combines TRBV7-9 with TRBJ2-3; 10 bases in the junction line up with TRBD1. The DNA reads as follows: TGTGCCAGCAGCTTAGGGGACAGGGGCCCGACAGATACGCAGTATTTT. Protein translation: CASSLGDRGPTDTQYF.